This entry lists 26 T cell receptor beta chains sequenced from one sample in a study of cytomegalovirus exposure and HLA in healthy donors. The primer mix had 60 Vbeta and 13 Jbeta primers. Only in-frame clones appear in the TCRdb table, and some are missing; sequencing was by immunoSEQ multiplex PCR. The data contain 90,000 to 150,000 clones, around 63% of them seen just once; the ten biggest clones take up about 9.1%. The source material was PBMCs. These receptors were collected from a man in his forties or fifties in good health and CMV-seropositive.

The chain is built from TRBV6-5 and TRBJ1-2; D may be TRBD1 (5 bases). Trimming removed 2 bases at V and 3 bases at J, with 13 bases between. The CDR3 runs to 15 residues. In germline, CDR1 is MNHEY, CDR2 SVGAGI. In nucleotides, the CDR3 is TGTGCCAGCAGTTACGCGGGGCAGACCGACTATGGCTACACCTTC. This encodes CASSYAGQTDYGYTF.

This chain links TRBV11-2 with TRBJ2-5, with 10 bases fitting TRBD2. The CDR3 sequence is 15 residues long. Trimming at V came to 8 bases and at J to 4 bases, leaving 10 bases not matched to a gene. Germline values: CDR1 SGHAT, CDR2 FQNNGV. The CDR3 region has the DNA TGTGCCAGCGTTGGGACTAGCGTTGGTGGAGAGACCCAGTACTTC. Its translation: CASVGTSVGGETQYF.

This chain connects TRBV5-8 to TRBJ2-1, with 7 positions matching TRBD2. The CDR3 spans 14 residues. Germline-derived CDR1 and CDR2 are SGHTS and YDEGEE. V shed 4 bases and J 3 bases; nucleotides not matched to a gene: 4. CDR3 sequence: CASSGGSFYNEQFF. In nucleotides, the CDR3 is TGTGCCAGCAGCGGCGGGAGTTTCTACAATGAGCAGTTCTTC.

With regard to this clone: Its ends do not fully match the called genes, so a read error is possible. DNA for the CDR3: TGTGCCAGCAGCTTATTGACGGGAGGAAACTTC. Translated, it gives CASSLLTGGNF. The V call is TRBV7-9, the J call TRBJ2-5, with 7 nucleotides matching TRBD2. Per germline, CDR1 SEHNR and CDR2 FQNEAQ (reference sequence). The CDR3 totals 11 residues.

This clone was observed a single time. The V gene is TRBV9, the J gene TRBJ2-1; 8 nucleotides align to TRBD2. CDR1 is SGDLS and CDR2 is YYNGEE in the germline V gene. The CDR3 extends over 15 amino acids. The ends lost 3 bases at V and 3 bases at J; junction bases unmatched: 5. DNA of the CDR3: TGTGCCAGCAGCGAACTAGCGGCGGACTACAATGAGCAGTTCTTC. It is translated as CASSELAADYNEQFF. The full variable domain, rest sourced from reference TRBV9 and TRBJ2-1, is DSGVTQTPKHLITATGQRVTLRCSPRSGDLSVYWYQQSLDQGLQFLIQYYNGEERAKGNILERFSAQQFPDLHSELNLSSLELGDSALYFCASSELAADYNEQFFGPGTRLTVL.

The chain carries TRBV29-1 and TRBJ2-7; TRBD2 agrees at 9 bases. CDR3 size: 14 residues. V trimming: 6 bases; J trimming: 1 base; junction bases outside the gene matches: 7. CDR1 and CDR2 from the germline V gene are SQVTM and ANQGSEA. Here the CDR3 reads CSVGRLAGSYEQYF. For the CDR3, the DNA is TGCAGCGTCGGTAGGCTAGCGGGATCCTACGAGCAGTACTTC.

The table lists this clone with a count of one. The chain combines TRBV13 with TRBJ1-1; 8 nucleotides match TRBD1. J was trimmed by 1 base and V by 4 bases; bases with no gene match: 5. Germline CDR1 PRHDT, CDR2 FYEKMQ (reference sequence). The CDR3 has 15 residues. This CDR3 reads CASSSLGTGNTEAFF. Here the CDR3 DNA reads TGTGCCAGCAGCTCTCTCGGGACAGGGAACACTGAAGCTTTCTTT.

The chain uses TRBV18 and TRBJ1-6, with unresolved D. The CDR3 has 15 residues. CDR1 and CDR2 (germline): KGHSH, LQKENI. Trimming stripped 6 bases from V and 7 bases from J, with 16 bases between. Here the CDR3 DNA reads TGTGCCAGCTCGAGAGACGTTCCGGGGAATTCACCCCTCCACTTT. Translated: CASSRDVPGNSPLHF.

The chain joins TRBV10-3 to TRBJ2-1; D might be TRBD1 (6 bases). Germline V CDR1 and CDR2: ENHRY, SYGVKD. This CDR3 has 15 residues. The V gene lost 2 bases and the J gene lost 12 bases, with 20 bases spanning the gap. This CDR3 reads CAISEGRTVQGTQFF. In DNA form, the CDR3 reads TGTGCCATCAGTGAGGGAAGGACAGTCCAAGGGACGCAGTTCTTC.

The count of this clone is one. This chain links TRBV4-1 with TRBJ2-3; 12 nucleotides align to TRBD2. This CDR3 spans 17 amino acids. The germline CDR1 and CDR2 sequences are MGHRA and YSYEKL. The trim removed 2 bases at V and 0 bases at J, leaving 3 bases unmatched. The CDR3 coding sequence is TGCGCCAGCAGCCAACTCCTAGCGGGGGGGAGCACAGATACGCAGTATTTT. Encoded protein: CASSQLLAGGSTDTQYF.

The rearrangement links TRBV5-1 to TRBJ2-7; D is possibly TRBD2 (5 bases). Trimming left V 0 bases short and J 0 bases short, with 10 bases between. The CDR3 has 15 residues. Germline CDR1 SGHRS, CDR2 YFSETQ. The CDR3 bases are TGCGCCAGCAGCTTGGGCGGACTTAGCTCCTACGAGCAGTACTTC. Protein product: CASSLGGLSSYEQYF.

The CDR3 DNA reads TGCGCCAGCAGAGGGACAGGGAACTATGGCTACACCTTC. Translated, it gives CASRGTGNYGYTF. The chain couples TRBV4-1 to TRBJ1-2, with 9 bases lining up with TRBD1. V dropped 6 bases and J dropped 2; count of bases not matched to a gene: 1. Germline-derived CDR1 and CDR2 are MGHRA and YSYEKL. The CDR3 runs to 13 residues.

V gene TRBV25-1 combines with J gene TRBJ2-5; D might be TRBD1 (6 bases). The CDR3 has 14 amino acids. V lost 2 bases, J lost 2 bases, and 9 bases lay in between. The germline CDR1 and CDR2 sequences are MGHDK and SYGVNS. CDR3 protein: CASSENQGQETQYF. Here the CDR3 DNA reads TGTGCCAGCAGTGAAAATCAGGGGCAAGAGACCCAGTACTTC.

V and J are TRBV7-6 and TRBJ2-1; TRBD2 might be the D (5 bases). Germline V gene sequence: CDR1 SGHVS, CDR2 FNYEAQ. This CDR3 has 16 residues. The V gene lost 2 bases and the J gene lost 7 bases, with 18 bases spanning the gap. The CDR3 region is CASSLMAGPMVNEQFF. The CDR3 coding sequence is TGTGCCAGCAGCTTAATGGCGGGCCCGATGGTGAATGAGCAGTTCTTC. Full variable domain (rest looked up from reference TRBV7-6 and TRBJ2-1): GAGVSQSPRYKVTKRGQDVALRCDPISGHVSLYWYRQALGQGPEFLTYFNYEAQQDKSGLPNDRFSAERPEGSISTLTIQRTEQRDSAMYRCASSLMAGPMVNEQFFGPGTRLTVL.

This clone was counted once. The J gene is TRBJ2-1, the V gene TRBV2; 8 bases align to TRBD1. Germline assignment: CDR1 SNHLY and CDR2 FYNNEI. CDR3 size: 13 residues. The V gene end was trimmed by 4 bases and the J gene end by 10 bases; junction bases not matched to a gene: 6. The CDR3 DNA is TGTGCCAGCAGTGCCCGACAGGGGAAAGAGCAGTTCTTC. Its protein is CASSARQGKEQFF.

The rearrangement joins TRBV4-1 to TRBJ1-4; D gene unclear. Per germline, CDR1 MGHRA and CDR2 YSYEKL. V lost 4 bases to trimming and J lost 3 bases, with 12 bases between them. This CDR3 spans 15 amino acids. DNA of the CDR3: TGCGCCAGCAGCCCTGGCATGAGGGCTAATGAAAAACTGTTTTTT. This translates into CASSPGMRANEKLFF.

CDR3 sequence reads: CASSLGAGVNTGELFF. The CDR3 bases are TGTGCCAGCAGCTTAGGAGCGGGAGTGAACACCGGGGAGCTGTTTTTT. The chain joins TRBV7-8 to TRBJ2-2, with TRBD2 matching over 8 bases. CDR1 is SGHVS and CDR2 is FQNEAQ in the germline V gene. V lost 1 base to trimming and J lost 1 base; unmatched junction nucleotides: 2. This CDR3 comprises 16 residues. The entire variable domain, with the rest obtained from reference TRBV7-8 and TRBJ2-2, is as follows: GAGVSQSPRYKVAKRGQDVALRCDPISGHVSLFWYQQALGQGPEFLTYFQNEAQLDKSGLPSDRFFAERPEGSVSTLKIQRTQQEDSAVYLCASSLGAGVNTGELFFGEGSRLTVL.

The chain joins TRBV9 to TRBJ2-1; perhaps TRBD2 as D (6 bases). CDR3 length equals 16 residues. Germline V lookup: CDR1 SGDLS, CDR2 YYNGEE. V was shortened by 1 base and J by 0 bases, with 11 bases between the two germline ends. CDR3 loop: CASSVKSSGSYNEQFF. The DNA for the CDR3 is TGTGCCAGCAGCGTAAAAAGTAGCGGCTCCTACAATGAGCAGTTCTTC.

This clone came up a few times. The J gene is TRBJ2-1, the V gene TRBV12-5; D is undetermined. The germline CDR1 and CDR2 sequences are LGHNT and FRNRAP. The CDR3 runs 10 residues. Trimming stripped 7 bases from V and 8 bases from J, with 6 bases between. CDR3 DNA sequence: TGTGCTAGTGCCGTCTATGAGCAGTTCTTC. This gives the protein CASAVYEQFF.

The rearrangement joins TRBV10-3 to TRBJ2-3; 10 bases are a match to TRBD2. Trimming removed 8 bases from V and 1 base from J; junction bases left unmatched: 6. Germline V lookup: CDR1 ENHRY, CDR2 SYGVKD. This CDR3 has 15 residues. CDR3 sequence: CAIGGLAPGTDTQYF. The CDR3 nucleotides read TGTGCCATCGGGGGACTAGCGCCCGGCACAGATACGCAGTATTTT.

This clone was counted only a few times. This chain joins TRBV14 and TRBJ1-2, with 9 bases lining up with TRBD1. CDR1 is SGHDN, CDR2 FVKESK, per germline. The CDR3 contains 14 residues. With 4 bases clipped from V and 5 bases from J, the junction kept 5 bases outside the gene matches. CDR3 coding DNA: TGTGCCAGCAGCCTTAGACAGGGGGATTATGGCTACACCTTC. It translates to CASSLRQGDYGYTF.

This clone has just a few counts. The chain's CDR3 is CASSPGDRILYEQYF. The DNA for the CDR3 is TGTGCCAGCTCACCAGGGGACAGGATCCTTTACGAGCAGTACTTC. This sequence joins TRBV18 and TRBJ2-7, with TRBD1 identical over 8 bases. The CDR3 consists of 15 residues. Unmatched junction bases numbered 7, after V lost 2 bases and J lost 4 bases. Germline V gene sequence: CDR1 KGHSH, CDR2 LQKENI.

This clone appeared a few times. The CDR3 here is CASVSDPGANVLTF. The DNA of the CDR3 is TGTGCCAGCGTGAGCGACCCTGGGGCCAACGTCCTGACTTTC. The chain recombines TRBV18 with TRBJ2-6; D is uncertain. V was clipped by 8 bases and J by 2 bases, with 10 bases between them. Germline V gene sequence: CDR1 KGHSH, CDR2 LQKENI. The CDR3 is made up of 14 amino acids.

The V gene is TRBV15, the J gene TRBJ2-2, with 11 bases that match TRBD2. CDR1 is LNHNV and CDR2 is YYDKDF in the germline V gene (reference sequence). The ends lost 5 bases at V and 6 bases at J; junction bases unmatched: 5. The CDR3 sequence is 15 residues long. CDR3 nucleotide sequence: TGTGCCACCAGCTTCGGACTAGCGGGCGCCGGGGAGCTGTTTTTT. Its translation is CATSFGLAGAGELFF.

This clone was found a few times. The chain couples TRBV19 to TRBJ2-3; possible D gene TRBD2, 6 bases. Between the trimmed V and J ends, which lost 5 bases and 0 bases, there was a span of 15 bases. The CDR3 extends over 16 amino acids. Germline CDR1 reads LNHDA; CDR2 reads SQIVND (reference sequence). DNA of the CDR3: TGTGCCAGTAGTTCGATCCGGGACTGGAGCACAGATACGCAGTATTTT. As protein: CASSSIRDWSTDTQYF. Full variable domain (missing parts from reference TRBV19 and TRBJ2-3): DGGITQSPKYLFRKEGQNVTLSCEQNLNHDAMYWYRQDPGQGLRLIYYSQIVNDFQKGDIAEGYSVSREKKESFPLTVTSAQKNPTAFYLCASSSIRDWSTDTQYFGPGTRLTVL.

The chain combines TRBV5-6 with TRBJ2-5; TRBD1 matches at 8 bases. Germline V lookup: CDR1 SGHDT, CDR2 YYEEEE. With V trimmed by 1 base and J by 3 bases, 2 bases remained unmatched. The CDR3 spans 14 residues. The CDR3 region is CASSLTGGEETQYF. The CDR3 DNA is TGTGCCAGCAGCTTGACAGGGGGTGAAGAGACCCAGTACTTC.